These 18 T cell receptor beta chains were sequenced from one sample in a study of blood T cell repertoires in COVID-19. Sequenced by immunoSEQ multiplex PCR; TCRdb stores in-frame clones only, minus some. The repertoire holds about 320,000 clones, with roughly 85% as singletons. Sequencing was performed on peripheral blood. These receptors were collected from a human donor in a cohort sampled during active COVID-19.

The chain carries TRBV6-5 and TRBJ1-2, with a weak D call TRBD1 (5 bases). The CDR3 totals 15 residues. The germline V gene has CDR1 MNHEY and CDR2 SVGAGI. V was pared by 6 bases and J by 4 bases, with 18 bases between. This chain's CDR3 is CASSSRARTGYGYTF. The CDR3 nucleotides are TGTGCCAGCAGCTCCAGGGCCCGAACGGGCTATGGCTACACCTTC.

This clone was detected only once. V usage is TRBV19 and J usage is TRBJ2-2; TRBD2 aligns across 8 bases. V was pared by 7 bases and J by 1 base, with 5 bases of the junction left unmatched. This CDR3 is 15 amino acids long. Germline assignment: CDR1 LNHDA and CDR2 SQIVND (reference sequence). The CDR3 coding sequence is TGTGCCAGTAAGCGGACTAGCTTGAACACCGGGGAGCTGTTTTTT. It specifies CASKRTSLNTGELFF.

The genes are TRBV15 and TRBJ1-2; D remains ambiguous. Trimming took off 1 base at V and 7 bases at J, with 16 bases between the two ends. The CDR3 is 15 amino acids. Germline values: CDR1 LNHNV, CDR2 YYDKDF (reference sequence). CDR3 sequence reads: CATSRGAGILGGYTF. The CDR3 nucleotides read TGTGCCACCAGCAGAGGGGCGGGAATTTTAGGTGGCTACACCTTC.

This clone was seen a single time. The chain uses TRBV6-5 and TRBJ1-2; D remains unclear. The CDR3 extends over 12 amino acids. V lost 7 bases and J lost 2, with 8 bases in between. From germline, CDR1 is MNHEY and CDR2 SVGAGI. The CDR3 loop is CASKTGNYGYTF. The CDR3 bases are TGTGCCAGCAAAACGGGGAACTATGGCTACACCTTC.

This clone was seen only once. CDR3 in amino acids: CASSVGISTGGTEAFF. In DNA, the CDR3 is TGTGCCAGCAGCGTAGGCATTTCGACAGGAGGCACTGAAGCTTTCTTT. The chain is built from TRBV9 and TRBJ1-1; tentatively, D is TRBD1 (6 bases). CDR1 SGDLS and CDR2 YYNGEE come from the germline V gene. The V end lost 0 bases, the J end lost 4 bases, and 16 bases lay between the germline ends. The CDR3 covers 16 residues.

The chain uses TRBV7-2 and TRBJ1-5, with TRBD1 matching 8 bases. Germline V gene lookup returns CDR1 SGHTA and CDR2 FQGNSA. V was clipped by 5 bases and J by 5 bases; unmatched bases: 5. The CDR3 is made up of 14 amino acids. Written as DNA, the CDR3 is TGTGCCAGCAGCCCACGACAGGGGCATCAGCCCCAGCATTTT. Encoded protein: CASSPRQGHQPQHF. Looking up the rest from reference TRBV7-2 and TRBJ1-5 gives the full variable domain: GAGVSQSPSNKVTEKGKDVELRCDPISGHTALYWYRQSLGQGLEFLIYFQGNSAPDKSGLPSDRFSAERTGGSVSTLTIQRTQQEDSAVYLCASSPRQGHQPQHFGDGTRLSIL.

The gene calls are TRBV5-6 and TRBJ1-5; TRBD1 matches at 11 bases. Unmatched junction bases numbered 5, after V lost 3 bases and J lost 6 bases. The CDR3 covers 15 residues. Germline V gene data show CDR1 as SGHDT and CDR2 as YYEEEE. CDR3 DNA: TGTGCCAGCAGCTCAGGACAGGGGGCTTCTCAGCCCCAGCATTTT. It is translated as CASSSGQGASQPQHF.

The J gene is TRBJ1-1, the V gene TRBV30, with TRBD1 as a possible D gene (5 bases). Germline CDR1 GTSNPN, CDR2 SVGIG (reference sequence). Trimming shortened V by 3 bases and J by 5 bases, and 10 bases separated the two germline ends. This CDR3 contains 12 residues. CDR3 region: CAWSGGWTEAFF. DNA for the CDR3: TGTGCCTGGAGCGGGGGTTGGACTGAAGCTTTCTTT.

The V gene is TRBV15, the J gene TRBJ2-7; D is possibly TRBD1 (6 bases). Germline assignment: CDR1 LNHNV and CDR2 YYDKDF (reference sequence). This CDR3 comprises 13 residues. The V end was cut by 7 bases, the J end by 0 bases, with 10 bases between. The CDR3 DNA follows: TGTGCCACCAAGAGGACAGCCTCCTACGAGCAGTACTTC. Translation: CATKRTASYEQYF.

This chain joins TRBV24-1 and TRBJ2-2; 8 bases map to TRBD1. The V gene's germline CDR1 is KGHDR and CDR2 SFDVKD. CDR3 size: 16 residues. V shed 1 base and J 5 bases; nucleotides not matched to a gene: 5. CDR3 amino acids: CATSDFQGARTGELFF. In DNA form, the CDR3 reads TGTGCCACCAGTGATTTCCAGGGGGCGCGGACCGGGGAGCTGTTTTTT.

V gene TRBV7-9 combines with J gene TRBJ2-3, with 8 bases matching TRBD2. Unmatched junction bases numbered 9, after V lost 2 bases and J lost 2 bases. CDR3 length equals 17 residues. CDR1 is SEHNR and CDR2 is FQNEAQ in the germline V gene (reference sequence). CDR3 in amino acids: CASSLPTGGTNTDTQYF. The CDR3, as DNA: TGTGCCAGCAGCTTACCGACGGGGGGGACGAACACAGATACGCAGTATTTT.

This clone appeared a few times. The genes are TRBV30 and TRBJ2-2; TRBD2 matches 11 bases. Germline V lookup: CDR1 GTSNPN, CDR2 SVGIG (reference sequence). The CDR3 is made up of 15 amino acids. Trimming removed 0 bases from V and 3 bases from J; junction bases left unmatched: 0. Here the CDR3 reads CAWSVLAGDTGELFF. In DNA form, the CDR3 reads TGTGCCTGGAGTGTACTAGCGGGGGACACCGGGGAGCTGTTTTTT.

The V and J genes are TRBV6-5 and TRBJ1-4, with D possibly being TRBD1 (5 bases). The CDR3 is 15 amino acids. Germline CDR1 MNHEY, CDR2 SVGAGI. Between the trimmed V and J ends, which lost 2 bases and 1 base, there was a span of 8 bases. The CDR3, as DNA: TGTGCCAGCAGTTACCGCAGGGTAACTAATGAAAAACTGTTTTTT. Its protein product is CASSYRRVTNEKLFF.

Remarks on this clone: At one of its ends the junction is not consistent with the germline gene, which may arise from a read error. This chain joins TRBV6-5 and TRBJ2-7; 8 bases line up with TRBD1. The CDR3 is 12 amino acids. CDR1 is MNHEY, CDR2 SVGAGI, per germline. The DNA of the CDR3 is TGTGCCAGCAGTTACTCCCGGACAGGGTGGAACTTC. Translating it yields CASSYSRTGWNF.

This chain links TRBV5-1 with TRBJ1-2, with D perhaps TRBD1 (6 bases). V lost 0 bases and J lost 6, with 9 bases in between. In germline, CDR1 is SGHRS, CDR2 YFSETQ. CDR3 length: 13 amino acids. CDR3 residues: CASSLAGADGYTF. The CDR3 DNA reads as TGCGCCAGCAGCTTGGCAGGGGCGGATGGCTACACCTTC.

This clone has a handful of counts. The J gene is TRBJ1-2, the V gene TRBV7-2; no clear D. Germline V gives CDR1 SGHTA, CDR2 FQGNSA. V lost 5 bases and J lost 3, with 13 bases in between. CDR3 length: 14 residues. CDR3 in DNA: TGTGCCAGCAGCCTATTGACGAGGGACTATGGCTACACCTTC. Its protein is CASSLLTRDYGYTF.

V usage is TRBV10-1 and J usage is TRBJ2-3; maybe TRBD2 (6 bases). The CDR3 loop spans 15 amino acids. V lost 0 bases and J lost 4, with 11 bases in between. Germline V gene data show CDR1 as WNHNN and CDR2 as SYGVQD (reference sequence). The CDR3 protein is CASSESRGRADTQYF. CDR3 coding DNA: TGCGCCAGCAGTGAGTCGCGGGGTCGGGCAGATACGCAGTATTTT.

V gene TRBV27 combines with J gene TRBJ2-3; maybe TRBD1 (5 bases). Germline CDR1 MNHEY, CDR2 SMNVEV (reference sequence). V lost 4 bases to trimming and J lost 2 bases, with 13 bases between them. The length of the CDR3 is 15 residues. The CDR3 is CASSWSKGATDTQYF. For the CDR3, the DNA is TGTGCCAGCAGTTGGTCTAAAGGGGCCACAGATACGCAGTATTTT.